Sequencing of this T cell receptor (beta chain) was carried out in a study of T cell responses to AZD1222 COVID-19 vaccine. Profiled with immunoSEQ multiplex PCR; TCRdb holds only in-frame clones, not every one. The sample carries over 110,000 clones, 90% recorded once. The TCR sequence derives from an adult who received the AZD1222 COVID-19 vaccine. The specimen was peripheral blood, collected 28 days after the second AZD1222 dose.

This chain's CDR3 is CASSWGSNQPQHF. In DNA form, the CDR3 reads TGTGCCAGCAGTTGGGGTAGCAATCAGCCCCAGCATTTT. V is TRBV6-6 and J is TRBJ1-5; D remains ambiguous. V gave up 4 bases and J gave up 0 bases, with 4 bases separating them. Germline CDR1 and CDR2: MNHNY and SVGAGI (reference sequence). This CDR3 is 13 amino acids long.